Below are 31 T cell receptor beta chains sequenced from a single sample in a study of sequential checkpoint blockade in melanoma. Treatment defined: randomized to nivolumab then ipilimumab (arm A) or the reverse (arm B). The repertoire was sequenced with immunoSEQ multiplex PCR; TCRdb's copy has only in-frame clones and lacks some. The repertoire holds more than 9,500 clones, 70% to 85% seen once, with about 51% in the top ten. This sample comprised CD8+ T cells sorted from blood (inferred from file names), obtained from a patient given nivolumab and ipilimumab in sequence. Receptors originate from a human donor with melanoma.

The table lists this clone with a few counts. CDR3 region: CASSFPGGVEAFF. Here the CDR3 DNA reads TGTGCCAGCAGCTTCCCAGGGGGCGTTGAAGCTTTCTTT. This chain connects TRBV7-2 to TRBJ1-1; TRBD1 matches at 8 bases. Unmatched junction bases numbered 4, after V lost 3 bases and J lost 7 bases. This CDR3 contains 13 residues. Germline loops: CDR1 SGHTA, CDR2 FQGNSA.

The chain couples TRBV28 to TRBJ2-2; D gene unclear. The ends were cut back, 6 bases at V and 0 bases at J, with 11 bases in the middle. From germline, CDR1 is MDHEN and CDR2 SYDVKM. This CDR3 spans 15 amino acids. CDR3 sequence (DNA): TGTGCCAGCAGGGTCTCAGTCGCGAACACCGGGGAGCTGTTTTTT. This translates into CASRVSVANTGELFF. Full variable domain (rest looked up from reference TRBV28 and TRBJ2-2): DVKVTQSSRYLVKRTGEKVFLECVQDMDHENMFWYRQDPGLGLRLIYFSYDVKMKEKGDIPEGYSVSREKKERFSLILESASTNQTSMYLCASRVSVANTGELFFGEGSRLTVL.

V gene TRBV5-6 combines with J gene TRBJ2-2; tentative D call: TRBD1 (5 bases). CDR3 size: 18 residues. The V gene's germline CDR1 is SGHDT and CDR2 YYEEEE. With 0 bases removed from V and 5 bases from J, the gap between germline ends came to 20 bases. The DNA of the CDR3 is TGTGCCAGCAGCTTGGCCGATGGGCAGGGAATAAGGACCGGGGAGCTGTTTTTT. Translation gives CASSLADGQGIRTGELFF. Filled out from reference TRBV5-6 and TRBJ2-2, the complete variable domain reads DAGVTQSPTHLIKTRGQQVTLRCSPKSGHDTVSWYQQALGQGPQFIFQYYEEEERQRGNFPDRFSGHQFPNYSSELNVNALLLGDSALYLCASSLADGQGIRTGELFFGEGSRLTVL.

The chain uses TRBV27 and TRBJ1-1, with TRBD1 identical over 10 bases. J lost 10 bases, V lost 4 bases, and 12 bases had no gene match. This CDR3 comprises 15 residues. CDR1 and CDR2 from the germline V gene are MNHEY and SMNVEV (reference sequence). CDR3 protein: CASSSQTGGFWGAFF. CDR3 coding DNA: TGTGCCAGCAGTTCCCAGACAGGGGGCTTTTGGGGAGCTTTCTTT.

The sample holds a few counts of this clone. V and J are TRBV7-9 and TRBJ1-2, with no clear D. The CDR3 is 13 residues long. Deletions cut 1 base from V and 5 bases from J, with 8 bases between. Per germline, CDR1 SEHNR and CDR2 FQNEAQ (reference sequence). The CDR3 DNA reads as TGTGCCAGCAGCTTAGGTAGTTTGTATGGCTACACCTTC. This translates into CASSLGSLYGYTF.

V gene TRBV7-6 combines with J gene TRBJ2-6, with 10 positions matching TRBD2. V shed 5 bases and J 4 bases; nucleotides not matched to a gene: 8. Germline assignment: CDR1 SGHVS and CDR2 FNYEAQ. The CDR3 has 17 residues. Here the CDR3 reads CASSPAVAGGGANVLTF. The CDR3 DNA sequence: TGTGCCAGCAGCCCAGCGGTAGCGGGGGGCGGGGCCAACGTCCTGACTTTC.

This clone was counted only a few times. The rearrangement links TRBV14 to TRBJ2-7; 7 nucleotides align to TRBD1. V gave up 4 bases and J gave up 7 bases; unmatched junction bases: 13. The CDR3 runs to 15 residues. Germline V lookup: CDR1 SGHDN, CDR2 FVKESK. As DNA, the CDR3 is TGTGCCAGCAGCCCTACTAAGACAGGGTGGCTTGAGCAGTACTTC. Its protein product is CASSPTKTGWLEQYF.

This chain links TRBV4-3 with TRBJ2-1; 12 nucleotides align to TRBD2. The CDR3 loop spans 15 amino acids. V shed 0 bases and J 8 bases; nucleotides not matched to a gene: 2. Germline CDR1 LGHNA, CDR2 YSLEER. CDR3 region: CASSQDLAGGYEQFF. Here the CDR3 DNA reads TGCGCCAGCAGCCAAGATCTAGCGGGGGGGTATGAGCAGTTCTTC.

V usage is TRBV7-2 and J usage is TRBJ2-7; 13 bases match TRBD2. Per the germline V gene, CDR1 is SGHTA and CDR2 is FQGNSA. J lost 4 bases, V lost 5 bases, and 5 bases had no gene match. CDR3 length equals 15 residues. CDR3 sequence reads: CASSAGLAGRYEQYF. The CDR3 coding sequence is TGTGCCAGCAGCGCGGGACTAGCGGGGAGATACGAGCAGTACTTC.

The chain employs TRBV27 and TRBJ2-7; 8 positions match TRBD2. Germline CDR1 reads MNHEY; CDR2 reads SMNVEV (reference sequence). The CDR3 covers 16 residues. V shed 4 bases and J 0 bases; nucleotides not matched to a gene: 8. The DNA of the CDR3 is TGTGCCAGCAGTTCCCCGGAGCGGGGGATCTCCTACGAGCAGTACTTC. Protein: CASSSPERGISYEQYF.

The chain combines TRBV4-3 with TRBJ1-1; tentatively, D is TRBD1 (6 bases). Germline-derived CDR1 and CDR2 are LGHNA and YSLEER. This CDR3 has 18 amino acids. The germline V and J ends were trimmed by 5 bases and 11 bases, with 33 bases remaining between them. CDR3 loop: CASSTLNLVGPGTTGAFF. Written as DNA, the CDR3 is TGCGCCAGCAGCACTTTGAATTTGGTTGGCCCAGGGACAACTGGGGCTTTCTTT.

The V gene is TRBV5-6, the J gene TRBJ2-7; perhaps TRBD2 as D (6 bases). Deletions cut 4 bases from V and 4 bases from J, with 21 bases between. Germline lookup yields CDR1 SGHDT and CDR2 YYEEEE. The CDR3 sequence is 16 residues long. The CDR3 DNA is TGTGCCAGCAGCGGGAGGACGGAAGCTATCCTTTACGAGCAGTACTTC. The encoded protein is CASSGRTEAILYEQYF.

The J gene is TRBJ2-1, the V gene TRBV6-1; 10 nucleotides agree with TRBD2. The ends lost 6 bases at V and 4 bases at J; junction bases unmatched: 6. Germline V lookup: CDR1 MNHNS, CDR2 SASEGT. CDR3 size: 15 residues. The CDR3, as DNA: TGTGCCAGCAGCGTACTAGCGGGATCTTACAATGAGCAGTTCTTC. Translated: CASSVLAGSYNEQFF.

This clone was observed a few times. This sequence joins TRBV6-5 and TRBJ1-2; 9 bases map to TRBD1. This CDR3 spans 13 amino acids. Germline CDR1 reads MNHEY; CDR2 reads SVGAGI. V trimming: 7 bases; J trimming: 7 bases; junction bases outside the gene matches: 7. The CDR3 bases are TGTGCCAGCAAAACAGGGGGCATGGGTGGCTACACCTTC. It yields the protein CASKTGGMGGYTF.

The chain couples TRBV5-1 to TRBJ2-1; 9 nucleotides line up with TRBD2. V was pared by 3 bases and J by 1 base, with 17 bases of the junction left unmatched. Germline assignment: CDR1 SGHRS and CDR2 YFSETQ. The CDR3 length is 20 residues. This CDR3 reads CASSSDIGGAGGRSYNEQFF. In nucleotides, the CDR3 is TGCGCCAGCAGCTCGGATATTGGGGGAGCGGGGGGAAGATCCTACAATGAGCAGTTCTTC. The variable domain in full, with the rest retrieved from reference TRBV5-1 and TRBJ2-1, is KAGVTQTPRYLIKTRGQQVTLSCSPISGHRSVSWYQQTPGQGLQFLFEYFSETQRNKGNFPGRFSGRQFSNSRSEMNVSTLELGDSALYLCASSSDIGGAGGRSYNEQFFGPGTRLTVL.

The rearrangement links TRBV28 to TRBJ2-5; 9 bases align to TRBD1. In germline, CDR1 is MDHEN, CDR2 SYDVKM. CDR3 length: 13 residues. V dropped 7 bases and J dropped 4; count of bases not matched to a gene: 4. In DNA, the CDR3 is TGTGCCAGCACCCCGGGACAGGGAGAGACCCAGTACTTC. Amino acid sequence: CASTPGQGETQYF.

This clone was recorded a few times. This sequence may be a read error, since a much larger clone differs from it by one base. V usage is TRBV5-8 and J usage is TRBJ2-6; 7 nucleotides agree with TRBD1. Unmatched junction bases numbered 11, after V lost 4 bases and J lost 10 bases. The CDR3 totals 15 residues. Germline assignment: CDR1 SGHTS and CDR2 YDEGEE. Here the CDR3 reads CASSRWGTEENVLTF. In DNA form, the CDR3 reads TGTGCCAGCAGCCGATGGGGGACAGAGGAGAACGTCCTGACTTTC.

The chain is built from TRBV14 and TRBJ1-1, with D perhaps TRBD1 (5 bases). Deletions cut 1 base from V and 4 bases from J, with 13 bases between. The CDR3 loop spans 15 amino acids. The germline V gene has CDR1 SGHDN and CDR2 FVKESK. The CDR3 DNA sequence: TGTGCCAGCAGCCAAGTCGGGGGAGGAGGCACTGAAGCTTTCTTT. The encoded protein is CASSQVGGGGTEAFF.

This chain joins TRBV11-2 and TRBJ2-3, with D unresolved. The length of the CDR3 is 10 residues. Germline V gene lookup returns CDR1 SGHAT and CDR2 FQNNGV. V shed 10 bases and J shed 2 bases, with 4 bases lying between them. In DNA, the CDR3 is TGTGCCACCTACACAGATACGCAGTATTTT. This sequence encodes CATYTDTQYF.

V usage is TRBV9 and J usage is TRBJ2-3; 13 nucleotides agree with TRBD2. CDR1 and CDR2 from the germline V gene are SGDLS and YYNGEE. The V gene end was trimmed by 4 bases and the J gene end by 4 bases; junction bases not matched to a gene: 3. The CDR3 has 15 amino acids. The CDR3 spells CASSTSGRGADTQYF. The CDR3 DNA reads TGTGCCAGCAGCACTAGCGGGAGGGGCGCAGATACGCAGTATTTT.

This sequence joins TRBV18 and TRBJ1-4, with D perhaps matching TRBD1 (6 bases). The germline gives CDR1 KGHSH, CDR2 LQKENI. V was shortened by 6 bases and J by 6 bases, with 17 bases between the two germline ends. The CDR3 is 15 residues long. DNA of the CDR3: TGTGCCAGCTCGAGGACAGACCTAGTGGATGAAAAACTGTTTTTT. Translated: CASSRTDLVDEKLFF.

The V gene is TRBV13, the J gene TRBJ2-5, with 9 bases matching TRBD1. Near its end, the DNA agrees better with TRBJ2-7, so the J call may be wrong. CDR1 is PRHDT, CDR2 FYEKMQ, per germline (reference sequence). The CDR3 is 15 residues long. CDR3 amino acids: CASSSEGTGPYEQYF. The CDR3 region has the DNA TGTGCCAGCAGCTCAGAAGGGACAGGGCCCTACGAGCAGTACTTC.

The chain has TRBV27 and TRBJ2-1; TRBD2 matches 7 bases. The V gene's germline CDR1 is MNHEY and CDR2 SMNVEV (reference sequence). V trimming: 1 base; J trimming: 3 bases; junction bases outside the gene matches: 3. The CDR3 has 15 amino acids. CDR3 residues: CASSLFAGDYNEQFF. The CDR3 DNA sequence: TGTGCCAGCAGTTTATTTGCGGGGGACTACAATGAGCAGTTCTTC.

This chain uses TRBV7-9 with TRBJ1-5; D is ambiguous. The CDR3 runs to 13 residues. The V gene's germline CDR1 is SEHNR and CDR2 FQNEAQ (reference sequence). The V end lost 2 bases, the J end lost 4 bases, and 6 bases lay between the germline ends. CDR3 sequence reads: CASSLPGNQPQHF. Written as DNA, the CDR3 is TGTGCCAGCAGCTTACCGGGGAATCAGCCCCAGCATTTT.

The CDR3 coding sequence is TGTGCCAGCAGTTTATCTTGGGACAGTAGGGATTTCTATGGCTACACCTTC. It specifies CASSLSWDSRDFYGYTF. The chain employs TRBV27 and TRBJ1-2; TRBD1 matches at 7 bases. V trimming: 0 bases; J trimming: 4 bases; junction bases outside the gene matches: 11. Germline V gene data show CDR1 as MNHEY and CDR2 as SMNVEV (reference sequence). The CDR3 runs to 17 residues.

V gene TRBV9 combines with J gene TRBJ2-3; 9 bases line up with TRBD2. Germline loops: CDR1 SGDLS, CDR2 YYNGEE. This CDR3 has 16 amino acids. Germline trimming cut 4 bases from V and 7 bases from J; bases unmatched to any gene: 13. The CDR3, as DNA: TGTGCCAGCAGCACTTCTAGCGGGGCGGGCATCAATACGCAGTATTTT. This encodes CASSTSSGAGINTQYF.

This chain uses TRBV4-3 with TRBJ1-1; TRBD1 is a possible D gene (5 bases). Between the trimmed V and J ends, which lost 2 bases and 5 bases, there was a span of 12 bases. CDR1 LGHNA and CDR2 YSLEER come from the germline V gene. The length of the CDR3 is 14 residues. The CDR3 bases are TGCGCCAGCAGCCAAAAGACAGTCGCGACTGAAGCTTTCTTT. This sequence encodes CASSQKTVATEAFF.

This sequence joins TRBV5-1 and TRBJ2-2, with D hard to call. Germline lookup yields CDR1 SGHRS and CDR2 YFSETQ. The CDR3 spans 16 residues. Trimming left V 2 bases short and J 0 bases short, with 11 bases between. CDR3 DNA sequence: TGCGCCAGCAGCTTACGCTGGCAGACGAACACCGGGGAGCTGTTTTTT. Translation: CASSLRWQTNTGELFF. The full variable domain, in which reference TRBV5-1 and TRBJ2-2 provide the parts outside the CDR3, is KAGVTQTPRYLIKTRGQQVTLSCSPISGHRSVSWYQQTPGQGLQFLFEYFSETQRNKGNFPGRFSGRQFSNSRSEMNVSTLELGDSALYLCASSLRWQTNTGELFFGEGSRLTVL.

This clone was seen a single time. This chain uses TRBV28 with TRBJ2-1, with 7 bases identical to TRBD1. V was pared by 5 bases and J by 0 bases, with 10 bases of the junction left unmatched. There are 17 residues in the CDR3. Germline V CDR1 and CDR2: MDHEN, SYDVKM. CDR3 sequence: CASSRDSPHRSYNEQFF. CDR3 nucleotide sequence: TGTGCCAGCAGTCGGGACAGCCCACACCGCTCCTACAATGAGCAGTTCTTC. Full variable domain (outside the CDR3, taken from reference TRBV28 and TRBJ2-1): DVKVTQSSRYLVKRTGEKVFLECVQDMDHENMFWYRQDPGLGLRLIYFSYDVKMKEKGDIPEGYSVSREKKERFSLILESASTNQTSMYLCASSRDSPHRSYNEQFFGPGTRLTVL.

This clone was observed once. The rearrangement links TRBV6-5 to TRBJ2-3, with 7 positions matching TRBD1. The CDR3 consists of 15 residues. Germline V gives CDR1 MNHEY, CDR2 SVGAGI. V dropped 6 bases and J dropped 0; count of bases not matched to a gene: 6. CDR3 DNA: TGTGCCAGCAGCCGACAGGGAATCAGCACAGATACGCAGTATTTT. Its protein product is CASSRQGISTDTQYF.

This chain uses TRBV9 with TRBJ2-3; a possible D gene is TRBD2 (7 bases). CDR1 is SGDLS, CDR2 YYNGEE, per germline. V gave up 3 bases and J gave up 0 bases, with 14 bases separating them. This CDR3 region has 16 residues. The DNA for the CDR3 is TGTGCCAGCAGCGGACTAGGGGGGGTCAGCACAGATACGCAGTATTTT. It codes for CASSGLGGVSTDTQYF.